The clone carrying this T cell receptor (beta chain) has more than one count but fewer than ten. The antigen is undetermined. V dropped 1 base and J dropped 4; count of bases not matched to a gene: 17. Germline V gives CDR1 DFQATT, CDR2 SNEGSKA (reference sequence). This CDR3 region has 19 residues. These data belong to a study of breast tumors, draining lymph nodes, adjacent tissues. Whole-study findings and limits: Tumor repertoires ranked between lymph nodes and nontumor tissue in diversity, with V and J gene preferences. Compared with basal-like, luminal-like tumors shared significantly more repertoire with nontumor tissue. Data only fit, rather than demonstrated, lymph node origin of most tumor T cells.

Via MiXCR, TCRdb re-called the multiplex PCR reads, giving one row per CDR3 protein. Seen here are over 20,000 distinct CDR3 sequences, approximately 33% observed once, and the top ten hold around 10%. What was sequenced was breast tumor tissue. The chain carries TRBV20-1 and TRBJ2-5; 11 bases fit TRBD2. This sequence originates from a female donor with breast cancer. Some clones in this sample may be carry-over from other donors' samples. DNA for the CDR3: TGCAGTGCTAGAGGGTCCGGGGGGCTAGCGGGGGGAAGAGGAGAGACCCAGTACTTC. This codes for CSARGSGGLAGGRGETQYF.